These T cell receptor beta chains were read from a single sample in a study of OX40 agonist ivuxolimab in advanced cancers. Clones were sequenced by immunoSEQ multiplex PCR, and TCRdb holds only the in-frame ones, with some missing. In the table there are over 40,000 clones, approximately 80% of which are singletons. The sample here was CD4+ or CD8+ T cells sorted from blood, taken in a trial of the OX40 agonist ivuxolimab. These receptors were obtained from an adult with an advanced solid tumor such as melanoma, head and neck, liver or kidney cancer. Each CDR3 is given with its conserved first and last residue. Each record gives: clone size, V gene, J gene, D gene, CDR3 protein, CDR3 DNA. D genes are given only for firm matches. Rows may omit the clone size; those that give it use once, few, many or a size class.

>NA|TRBV7-3|TRBJ2-2|TRBD2
CASSPGLLTGELFF
TGTGCCAGCAGCCCGGGACTACTCACCGGGGAGCTGTTTTTT
>NA|TRBV7-3|TRBJ1-2|NA
CASSPISGYGYTF
TGTGCCAGCAGCCCCATCTCCGGGTATGGCTACACCTTC
>few|TRBV5-6|TRBJ1-2|NA
CASSLVSLENYGYTF
TGTGCCAGCAGCTTGGTATCCCTAGAGAACTATGGCTACACCTTC
>NA|TRBV5-1|TRBJ2-5|NA
CASSLRETQYF
TGTGCCAGCAGCTTAAGAGAGACCCAGTACTTC
>NA|TRBV30|TRBJ2-4|NA
CAWSPHSTVLAKNIQYF
TGTGCCTGGAGTCCACACTCGACAGTTTTAGCCAAAAACATTCAGTACTTC
>few|TRBV29-1|TRBJ1-1|NA
CSVQDPGRNTEAFF
TGCAGCGTTCAGGATCCGGGTAGGAACACTGAAGCTTTCTTT
>NA|TRBV5-5|TRBJ2-7|NA
CASSFGRSYEQYF
TGTGCCAGCAGCTTTGGACGCTCCTACGAGCAGTACTTC
>NA|TRBV11-2|TRBJ1-2|TRBD1
CASSPDRGGGYTF
TGTGCCAGCAGCCCGGACAGGGGAGGAGGCTACACCTTC
>NA|TRBV15|TRBJ1-1|NA
CATSRDWPLTEAFF
TGTGCCACCAGCAGAGATTGGCCACTCACTGAAGCTTTCTTT
>NA|TRBV15|TRBJ2-3|NA
CATGRGRGTDTQYF
TGTGCCACCGGCCGGGGACGGGGCACAGATACGCAGTATTTT
>few|TRBV4-1|TRBJ1-1|NA
CASSGPLKNTEAFF
TGCGCCAGCAGCGGACCTTTAAAGAACACTGAAGCTTTCTTT
>NA|TRBV10-3|TRBJ2-5|NA
CAISSSRGDETQYF
TGTGCCATCAGTAGCTCGAGGGGGGACGAGACCCAGTACTTC
>NA|TRBV5-3|TRBJ2-5|TRBD2
CASSLVLAGQETQYF
TGTGCCAGCAGCTTGGTCCTAGCGGGACAAGAGACCCAGTACTTC
>NA|TRBV20-1|TRBJ1-2|TRBD1
CSADREFGYTF
TGCAGTGCGGACAGGGAGTTCGGCTACACCTTC
>NA|TRBV6-6|TRBJ1-4|TRBD1
CASSYSGTGNEKLFF
TGTGCCAGCAGTTACTCGGGGACAGGGAATGAAAAACTGTTTTTT
>NA|TRBV5-6|TRBJ2-5|NA
CASSLWPGSNQETQYF
TGTGCCAGCAGCTTGTGGCCCGGGTCCAACCAAGAGACCCAGTACTTC
>NA|TRBV9|TRBJ1-3|TRBD1
CASSVGPGGMGNTIYF
TGTGCCAGCAGCGTAGGTCCAGGGGGCATGGGAAACACCATATATTTT
>NA|TRBV12-5|TRBJ2-5|TRBD2
CASGLVGTSGREFETQYF
TGTGCTAGTGGTTTGGTAGGGACTAGCGGGAGGGAATTCGAGACCCAGTACTTC
>NA|TRBV6-5|TRBJ1-5|TRBD1
CASSLDRGNQPQHF
TGTGCCAGCAGCTTAGACAGGGGCAATCAGCCCCAGCATTTT
>NA|TRBV9|TRBJ1-1|TRBD1
CASSVGTGKNTEAFF
TGTGCCAGCAGCGTAGGGACAGGCAAGAACACTGAAGCTTTCTTT
>NA|TRBV6-6|TRBJ2-6|TRBD1
CASINRGGANVLTF
TGTGCCAGCATCAACAGGGGTGGGGCCAACGTCCTGACTTTC
>once|TRBV28|TRBJ1-3|TRBD1
CASTPTGSGNTIYF
TGTGCCAGCACCCCGACAGGGTCCGGAAACACCATATATTTT
>NA|TRBV18|TRBJ2-3|TRBD1
CASLTTGTAQYF
TGTGCCAGCTTAACAACCGGGACAGCGCAGTATTTT
>NA|TRBV27|TRBJ2-5|TRBD2
CASSFRLATQETQYF
TGTGCCAGCAGTTTCAGACTAGCGACTCAAGAGACCCAGTACTTC
>few|TRBV2|TRBJ1-5|NA
CASSAQTTGSNF
TGTGCCAGCAGCGCCCAAACGACGGGGTCGAATTTT
>NA|TRBV29-1|TRBJ2-5|NA
CSVERETQYF
TGCAGCGTTGAGAGAGAGACCCAGTACTTC
>once|TRBV10-3|TRBJ2-7|NA
CAISESQGTYPYEQYF
TGTGCCATCAGTGAGTCGCAGGGGACCTACCCCTACGAGCAGTACTTC
>NA|TRBV28|TRBJ1-1|NA
CASTGTVTMNTEAFF
TGTGCCAGCACCGGGACGGTTACCATGAACACTGAAGCTTTCTTT
>NA|TRBV28|TRBJ2-7|NA
CASRATGRSYEQYF
TGTGCCAGCAGGGCTACCGGGAGATCCTACGAGCAGTACTTC
>NA|TRBV12-5|TRBJ2-7|NA
CASGFIGNLWEQYF
TGTGCTAGTGGTTTTATCGGGAACCTCTGGGAGCAGTACTTC
>NA|TRBV11-3|TRBJ2-2|NA
CASSLAGLGSGELFF
TGTGCCAGCAGCTTAGCGGGATTGGGGTCCGGGGAGCTGTTTTTT
>NA|TRBV5-7|TRBJ2-5|TRBD2
CASSLVLAGQETQYF
TGTGCCAGCAGCTTGGTCCTAGCGGGACAAGAGACCCAGTACTTC
>few|TRBV10-2|TRBJ1-3|NA
CASRERGGNTIYF
TGCGCCAGCAGGGAGAGAGGGGGAAACACCATATATTTT
>NA|TRBV5-4|TRBJ2-7|TRBD2
CASSQTSDSYEQYF
TGTGCCAGCAGCCAGACTAGCGACTCCTACGAGCAGTACTTC
>NA|TRBV19|TRBJ1-1|NA
CACTRRSVSEAFF
TGTGCCTGTACCCGGCGCAGTGTTTCTGAAGCTTTCTTT
>NA|TRBV25-1|TRBJ1-2|NA
CASSESGGEGGYTF
TGTGCCAGCAGTGAAAGTGGGGGAGAAGGTGGCTACACCTTC
>NA|TRBV2|TRBJ2-7|NA
CASKLGYEQYF
TGTGCCAGCAAACTTGGCTACGAGCAGTACTTC
>NA|TRBV28|TRBJ1-5|TRBD1
CASDRDRNQPQHF
TGTGCCAGTGACAGGGACCGCAATCAGCCCCAGCATTTT
>once|TRBV28|TRBJ1-1|NA
CASHPSQFTEAFF
TGTGCCAGTCACCCCTCCCAATTCACTGAAGCTTTCTTT
>NA|TRBV5-1|TRBJ2-3|TRBD2
CASSLLAVTDTQYF
TGCGCCAGCAGTTTACTAGCGGTCACAGATACGCAGTATTTT
>NA|TRBV30|TRBJ2-5|NA
CASDFHRETQYF
TGTGCCTCGGACTTCCATCGGGAGACCCAGTACTTC
>once|TRBV2|TRBJ2-7|NA
CASSVGAAAYYEQYF
TGTGCCAGCAGTGTCGGCGCCGCTGCATACTACGAGCAGTACTTC
>NA|TRBV13|TRBJ1-1|TRBD1
CATLRQGAGVTEAFF
TGTGCCACCCTCAGACAGGGGGCCGGGGTCACTGAAGCTTTCTTT
>NA|TRBV6-1|TRBJ2-3|NA
CASSVYRDGDTQYF
TGTGCCAGCAGTGTATACAGGGACGGAGATACGCAGTATTTT
>NA|TRBV5-1|TRBJ2-5|NA
CASSARLGETQYF
TGCGCCAGCAGCGCGAGACTAGGAGAGACCCAGTACTTC